These 12 T cell receptor beta chains originate from one sample sequenced in a study of T cells in localized non-small cell lung cancer. Sequencing was performed with immunoSEQ multiplex PCR; in TCRdb, only in-frame clones are kept and a portion is missing. Of tens of thousands of clones listed, over 75% were seen once; the top ten hold around 16%. The material was peripheral blood, obtained before any cancer treatment. The receptors here all came from a male donor aged 60 or older with stage III squamous cell lung carcinoma.

V usage is TRBV5-1 and J usage is TRBJ1-1; D gene ambiguous. Germline CDR1 reads SGHRS; CDR2 reads YFSETQ. The germline V and J ends were trimmed by 1 base and 3 bases, with 10 bases remaining between them. The CDR3 consists of 14 residues. The CDR3 reads CASSLSGVDTEAFF. The CDR3 region has the DNA TGCGCCAGCAGCTTGTCCGGGGTTGACACTGAAGCTTTCTTT.

The rearrangement uses TRBV2 and TRBJ2-5; maybe TRBD2 (5 bases). The germline gives CDR1 SNHLY, CDR2 FYNNEI. V gave up 4 bases and J gave up 4 bases, with 10 bases separating them. CDR3 length: 13 residues. CDR3 loop: CASSGPGRETQYF. CDR3 sequence (DNA): TGTGCCAGCAGTGGGCCGGGAAGAGAGACCCAGTACTTC.

The chain recombines TRBV5-1 with TRBJ2-1; D is possibly TRBD2 (5 bases). CDR3 length: 15 residues. Germline CDR1 reads SGHRS; CDR2 reads YFSETQ. The V and J ends lost 0 bases and 2 bases respectively, with 9 bases between them. The CDR3, as DNA: TGCGCCAGCAGCTTGGGCGGGCGGACCTACAATGAGCAGTTCTTC. Translating it yields CASSLGGRTYNEQFF.

The chain employs TRBV5-1 and TRBJ2-4; D ambiguous. V dropped 4 bases and J dropped 8 bases, with 19 bases sitting between them. Germline CDR1 and CDR2: SGHRS and YFSETQ. The CDR3 runs to 15 residues. The CDR3 loop reads CASSLKGDIPDIQYF. CDR3 in DNA: TGCGCCAGCAGCCTTAAGGGTGATATACCGGACATTCAGTACTTC.

A few counts support this clone. The chain uses TRBV5-1 and TRBJ1-1; D is perhaps TRBD1 (5 bases). The V gene's germline CDR1 is SGHRS and CDR2 YFSETQ. This CDR3 spans 17 amino acids. The ends were cut back, 3 bases at V and 6 bases at J, with 24 bases in the middle. The DNA for the CDR3 is TGCGCCAGCAGCTCGGGGACTCTCCTAAGCCCTGCGGCTGAAGCTTTCTTT. Translated, it gives CASSSGTLLSPAAEAFF.

The genes are TRBV5-1 and TRBJ1-2, with TRBD1 identical over 7 bases. Germline V gene data show CDR1 as SGHRS and CDR2 as YFSETQ. After removal of 4 bases from V and 4 bases from J, the junction contained 13 bases not matched to a gene. The CDR3 extends over 16 amino acids. Here the CDR3 reads CASSVINSRDSYGYTF. CDR3 in DNA: TGCGCCAGCAGCGTTATAAACAGCCGGGACAGCTATGGCTACACCTTC.

The gene calls are TRBV4-2 and TRBJ2-5; D is perhaps TRBD2 (5 bases). The germline CDR1 and CDR2 sequences are LGHNA and YNFKEQ. V was pared by 5 bases and J by 3 bases, with 10 bases between. The CDR3 covers 13 residues. For the CDR3, the DNA is TGTGCCAGCAGCTTCCAGCGGAAAGAGACCCAGTACTTC. It is translated as CASSFQRKETQYF.

The genes are TRBV7-2 and TRBJ1-2; a possible D gene is TRBD1 (5 bases). CDR3 size: 15 residues. The ends were cut back, 1 base at V and 4 bases at J, with 13 bases in the middle. Germline CDR1 and CDR2: SGHTA and FQGNSA. The CDR3 reads CASSLEGGGIYGYTF. Here the CDR3 DNA reads TGTGCCAGCAGCTTAGAGGGTGGGGGGATCTATGGCTACACCTTC.

The chain carries TRBV11-2 and TRBJ2-7; D not resolved. Looked up from germline, CDR1 is SGHAT and CDR2 is FQNNGV. Trimming pared 5 bases from V and 3 bases from J, leaving 8 bases between. The CDR3 is 12 residues long. In DNA, the CDR3 is TGTGCCAGCAGCCCTAAGAGCTACGAGCAGTACTTC. This encodes CASSPKSYEQYF.

This clone has more than one count but fewer than ten. The chain is built from TRBV18 and TRBJ2-3; D remains unclear. Germline V lookup: CDR1 KGHSH, CDR2 LQKENI. The CDR3 spans 15 residues. V was trimmed by 3 bases and J by 1 base, leaving 11 bases between them. The DNA for the CDR3 is TGTGCCAGCTCACCGAAACCGCCTGGCACAGATACGCAGTATTTT. Amino acids: CASSPKPPGTDTQYF.

The chain recombines TRBV7-9 with TRBJ2-1, with 8 bases matching TRBD2. Germline loops: CDR1 SEHNR, CDR2 FQNEAQ (reference sequence). The junction had 9 bases not matched to a gene; V was cut back by 5 bases and J by 3 bases. The CDR3 totals 16 residues. CDR3 DNA: TGTGCCAGCAGCCCCGGGGGGGACCCCAACTACAATGAGCAGTTCTTC. This codes for CASSPGGDPNYNEQFF.

The chain combines TRBV7-2 with TRBJ2-7; 8 positions match TRBD1. CDR1 SGHTA and CDR2 FQGNSA come from the germline V gene. The CDR3 is 16 residues long. The ends lost 1 base at V and 5 bases at J; junction bases unmatched: 10. The CDR3: CASSLVPPGGQHEQYF. In nucleotides, the CDR3 is TGTGCCAGCAGCTTAGTCCCGCCAGGGGGCCAACACGAGCAGTACTTC.